This is a list of T cell receptor beta chains from one sample in a study of cytomegalovirus exposure and HLA in healthy donors. TCRdb's table, derived via immunoSEQ multiplex PCR, lists solely in-frame clones and lacks some. There are 97,000 or so clones in the sample; about 95% occur only once, and 0.89% lies in the top ten. The material sequenced was PBMCs. These receptors were obtained from a young woman in good health and CMV-seronegative. Each CDR3 is given with its conserved first and last residue. Fields, in order: J gene, D gene, V gene, CDR3 protein. D genes are given only for firm matches.

>TRBJ2-7|TRBD2|TRBV5-1
CASRLTSGGSNEQYF
>TRBJ2-2|NA|TRBV27
CASSLSRGTGELFF
>TRBJ1-4|NA|TRBV6-1
CASTLAPGELFF
>TRBJ2-7|NA|TRBV5-1
CASSFMYPGRGDDEQYF
>TRBJ1-4|NA|TRBV19
CASSIPGYMANEKLFF
>TRBJ2-5|TRBD1|TRBV11-2
CASSLDRGEETQYF
>TRBJ1-2|NA|TRBV5-6
CASIKEWGGNGYTF
>TRBJ2-5|TRBD1|TRBV28
CASREQGLGETQYF
>TRBJ2-3|NA|TRBV30
CAWSVLLVRDTQYF
>TRBJ2-7|TRBD2|TRBV9
CASSVASSGSFYEQYF
>TRBJ2-1|NA|TRBV9
CASSVGLAHTSDEQFF
>TRBJ1-5|TRBD1|TRBV7-9
CASSSDRETQPQHF
>TRBJ1-2|NA|TRBV6-5
CASSYSPGRGYTF
>TRBJ2-7|TRBD2|TRBV5-1
CASTEAGGPYEQYF
>TRBJ2-1|TRBD2|TRBV2
CASRASGALSYNEQFF
>TRBJ2-7|TRBD2|TRBV6-1
CASSIAGAYEQYF
>TRBJ2-3|NA|TRBV28
CASRPSGGTTDTQYF
>TRBJ1-1|NA|TRBV7-2
CASSLGTAQGTEAFF
>TRBJ2-7|TRBD2|TRBV29-1
CSVEDRRGDNYEQYF
>TRBJ2-7|TRBD1|TRBV4-1
CASSLHRGPYEQYF
>TRBJ2-1|TRBD2|TRBV4-1
CASSQFLAGGPNEQFF
>TRBJ2-2|TRBD1|TRBV9
CASSSNRQGQTNTGELFF
>TRBJ2-2|TRBD2|TRBV4-1
CASSQEGGRELFF
>TRBJ1-5|NA|TRBV19
CASNGKAYSNQPQHF
>TRBJ1-4|NA|TRBV6-6
CASSHWAATNEKLFF
>TRBJ1-1|NA|TRBV27
CASSLRYSGGTEAFF
>TRBJ2-7|NA|TRBV6-5
CASSYSSGFGYEQYF
>TRBJ1-6|NA|TRBV2
CASSPGLNNSPLHF
>TRBJ1-4|NA|TRBV4-1
CASSRRVGNEKLFF
>TRBJ2-1|TRBD2|TRBV6-4
CASSPLAGGGDEQFF
>TRBJ2-7|TRBD2|TRBV7-6
CASSSGLAGITYEQYF
>TRBJ1-1|TRBD1|TRBV7-9
CASSPGGQVLEAFF
>TRBJ2-1|TRBD1|TRBV19
CASSAGTGNYNEQFF
>TRBJ1-2|NA|TRBV20-1
CSASLYGYTF
>TRBJ1-5|NA|TRBV19
CASRYSNQPQHF
>TRBJ2-3|NA|TRBV4-3
CASSQDPQTDTQYF
>TRBJ2-3|NA|TRBV2
CASRIGAGSADTQYF
>TRBJ2-1|NA|TRBV4-3
CASSQDYSSYNEQFF
>TRBJ2-5|NA|TRBV19
CASSMNDRSQETQYF
>TRBJ2-1|NA|TRBV19
CASSLTSVSYNEQFF
>TRBJ2-2|NA|TRBV5-1
CASSPTGAGELFF
>TRBJ2-1|TRBD1|TRBV7-2
CASSLEGAWNEQFF
>TRBJ2-7|TRBD1|TRBV10-1
CASSRQGSYEQYF
>TRBJ1-2|NA|TRBV13
CASSFNPRGPPDYGYTF
>TRBJ2-1|NA|TRBV30
CAWSVRDNEQFF
>TRBJ2-5|TRBD2|TRBV30
CAWEREGSETQYF
>TRBJ2-3|NA|TRBV19
CASTLGSRHTDTQYF
>TRBJ2-7|TRBD2|TRBV7-6
CASSGLAGVGYEQYF
>TRBJ2-7|NA|TRBV7-6
CASSLGQYYEQYF
>TRBJ2-7|TRBD2|TRBV7-8
CASSLVVLAGGSYEQYF
>TRBJ1-1|TRBD1|TRBV29-1
CSVERQGGTEAFF
>TRBJ1-1|TRBD1|TRBV5-1
CASSLGQGATTNTEAFF